The rows below give T cell receptor beta chains drawn from one sample of a study of T cell changes during pregnancy in multiple sclerosis. Assay: immunoSEQ multiplex PCR; the TCRdb copy retains only in-frame clones and omits some. Of 60,000 or so clones listed, over 75% are singletons. The sample here was peripheral blood, taken before pregnancy. The receptors come from a female donor with multiple sclerosis, enrolled in a pregnancy study. Both conserved end residues are part of each CDR3. The D gene is left open where the match is weak. The listing skips clone size in some rows; elsewhere it reads once, few, many or a size class.

CASSVDGQGIYEQYF	TGTGCCAGCAGCGTAGACGGACAGGGGATCTACGAGCAGTACTTC	TRBV9	TRBJ2-7	few	TRBD1
CASSASGGYNEQFF	TGTGCCAGCAGCGCTAGCGGGGGATACAATGAGCAGTTCTTC	TRBV9	TRBJ2-1	-	TRBD2
CASRDSLNTEAFF	TGTGCCAGCCGGGACAGTTTGAACACTGAAGCTTTCTTT	TRBV19	TRBJ1-1	-	TRBD1
CASSYSSRGDTEAFF	TGTGCCAGCAGTTACTCGAGTCGGGGAGACACTGAAGCTTTCTTT	TRBV6-5	TRBJ1-1	-	-
CASSPAGDRGLGTIYF	TGTGCCAGCAGCCCAGCGGGGGACCGGGGCTTGGGGACCATATATTTT	TRBV5-4	TRBJ1-3	-	-
CASSLGSGVSTDTQYF	TGTGCCAGCAGCTTAGGTAGCGGGGTTTCGACAGATACGCAGTATTTT	TRBV7-9	TRBJ2-3	once	TRBD2
CASSFYGGGSDTQYF	TGTGCCAGCAGCTTTTACGGGGGTGGGTCGGATACGCAGTATTTT	TRBV7-9	TRBJ2-3	-	-
CASSEHILSTDTQYF	TGTGCCAGCAGTGAACACATCCTGAGCACAGATACGCAGTATTTT	TRBV6-4	TRBJ2-3	once	-
CASRPQGFRYGYTF	TGTGCCAGCAGGCCACAGGGGTTTCGGTATGGCTACACCTTC	TRBV11-2	TRBJ1-2	-	TRBD1
CASSPEGLNTGELFF	TGTGCCAGCAGCCCAGAGGGACTTAACACCGGGGAGCTGTTTTTT	TRBV11-3	TRBJ2-2	-	-
CASSYFRDSYGYTF	TGTGCCAGCAGTTACTTCCGGGACAGCTATGGCTACACCTTC	TRBV6-5	TRBJ1-2	-	TRBD1
CASSRGSAGTEAFF	TGTGCCAGCAGTCGGGGATCGGCTGGCACTGAAGCTTTCTTT	TRBV9	TRBJ1-1	-	-
CASTRGHSYGYTF	TGTGCCAGCACCCGGGGACACTCCTATGGCTACACCTTC	TRBV6-1	TRBJ1-2	-	-
CASSSGIAGGQETQYF	TGTGCCAGCAGCTCCGGGATAGCGGGGGGCCAAGAGACCCAGTACTTC	TRBV7-3	TRBJ2-5	once	TRBD2
CASSFLPPGGPNEQFF	TGTGCCAGCAGCTTCTTACCGCCTGGGGGCCCCAATGAGCAGTTCTTC	TRBV7-3	TRBJ2-1	once	-
CASSYGPGNSGNTIYF	TGTGCCAGCAGTTACGGGCCGGGGAACTCTGGAAACACCATATATTTT	TRBV6-5	TRBJ1-3	-	-
CASSLVPRRGAPYEQYF	TGTGCCAGCAGCTTAGTCCCGCGGCGGGGGGCTCCCTACGAGCAGTACTTC	TRBV11-2	TRBJ2-7	-	TRBD2
CASSQVVAGGNLETQYF	TGCGCCAGCAGCCAAGTGGTAGCGGGGGGGAATTTAGAGACCCAGTACTTC	TRBV4-3	TRBJ2-5	once	TRBD2
CASSPTFSGRMQYF	TGTGCCAGCAGCCCCACATTTAGCGGTAGGATGCAGTACTTC	TRBV5-6	TRBJ2-7	-	-
CASSQIRGPAGNTIYF	TGCGCCAGCAGCCAAATCAGGGGGCCGGCTGGAAACACCATATATTTT	TRBV4-1	TRBJ1-3	-	TRBD1
CASSPTKTIPNEKLFF	TGTGCCAGCTCACCAACAAAGACAATCCCTAATGAAAAACTGTTTTTT	TRBV18	TRBJ1-4	-	-
CASSPGGGRDTDTQYF	TGTGCCAGCAGCCCGGGAGGGGGGCGCGACACAGATACGCAGTATTTT	TRBV5-4	TRBJ2-3	-	TRBD2
CASSLRVGGGYQPQHF	TGTGCCAGCAGCTTGCGGGTCGGGGGGGGATATCAGCCCCAGCATTTT	TRBV5-6	TRBJ1-5	-	-
CAWSTLGGNTEAFF	TGTGCCTGGAGTACTCTGGGGGGGAACACTGAAGCTTTCTTT	TRBV30	TRBJ1-1	-	-
CASSQGPGTANEKLFF	TGCGCCAGCAGCCAAGGCCCAGGGACAGCGAATGAAAAACTGTTTTTT	TRBV4-3	TRBJ1-4	-	TRBD1
CASSQSAGTGNLYGYTF	TGCGCCAGCAGCCAATCCGCTGGGACAGGTAACCTCTATGGCTACACCTTC	TRBV4-1	TRBJ1-2	once	TRBD1
CAWSVVRGYEQYF	TGTGCCTGGAGTGTAGTGCGGGGCTACGAGCAGTACTTC	TRBV30	TRBJ2-7	-	-
CASSEPRGVRGEQYF	TGTGCCAGCAGCGAACCTAGGGGCGTCCGTGGCGAGCAGTACTTC	TRBV2	TRBJ2-7	-	-
CAWLGRQATNEKLFF	TGTGCCTGGCTTGGCAGGCAAGCAACTAATGAAAAACTGTTTTTT	TRBV30	TRBJ1-4	-	-
CAISGRTSGGTDTQYF	TGTGCCATCAGTGGGAGGACTAGCGGGGGAACAGATACGCAGTATTTT	TRBV10-3	TRBJ2-3	-	TRBD2
CASSFRGPFTEAFF	TGTGCCAGCAGCTTCAGGGGACCCTTCACTGAAGCTTTCTTT	TRBV5-6	TRBJ1-1	-	-
CAWGVQGAGNTIYF	TGTGCCTGGGGCGTACAGGGGGCGGGAAACACCATATATTTT	TRBV30	TRBJ1-3	-	TRBD1
CASNRQGASNSPLHF	TGTGCCAGCAACCGACAGGGGGCGAGTAATTCACCCCTCCACTTT	TRBV5-4	TRBJ1-6	-	TRBD1
CATSGGLRETQYF	TGTGCCACCTCAGGGGGGCTACGAGAGACCCAGTACTTC	TRBV2	TRBJ2-5	-	-
CASRRTTGFTYEQYF	TGTGCCAGCAGGCGCACTACAGGGTTCACCTACGAGCAGTACTTC	TRBV6-5	TRBJ2-7	-	-